These T cell receptor beta chains were read from a single sample in a study of shared clonotypes between healthy human individuals. TCRdb's copy holds only in-frame clones and misses some; the assay was immunoSEQ multiplex PCR. The data hold 550,000 to 600,000 clones, with 95% to 98% observed a single time. Sequenced sample: naive CD8+ T cells sorted from blood. The receptors come from a man between 25 and 39 years old in good health. CDR3s include the opening cysteine and the closing phenylalanine or tryptophan. The order of the fields is V gene, D gene, clone size, J gene, CDR3 DNA, CDR3 protein. A D gene is named only where the DNA matches it firmly. Not every row has a clone size; where given, it reads once, few, many or a size class.

v_gene: TRBV11-2; d_gene: TRBD2; abundance: once; j_gene: TRBJ2-1; CDR3nt: TGTGCCAGCAGTCGGACTAGCGGGAGCTCCTACAATGAGCAGTTCTTC; CDR3aa: CASSRTSGSSYNEQFF
v_gene: TRBV7-2; d_gene: TRBD1; abundance: .; j_gene: TRBJ2-6; CDR3nt: TGTGCCAGCAGTCACGCGGGACAGGGGGCTGGCTCTGGGGCCAACGTCCTGACTTTC; CDR3aa: CASSHAGQGAGSGANVLTF
v_gene: TRBV5-1; d_gene: .; abundance: .; j_gene: TRBJ2-7; CDR3nt: TGCGCCAGCACATTTGGTTCCGGGATCGGAGTCTACGAGCAGTACTTC; CDR3aa: CASTFGSGIGVYEQYF
v_gene: TRBV7-9; d_gene: TRBD2; abundance: .; j_gene: TRBJ2-1; CDR3nt: TGTGCCAGCAGCCCATCGACTAGCGGGAGGTACAATGAGCAGTTCTTC; CDR3aa: CASSPSTSGRYNEQFF
v_gene: TRBV28; d_gene: .; abundance: once; j_gene: TRBJ1-2; CDR3nt: TGTGCCAGCAGTAATTCGGCGAAGGGTACGGTTGGCTACACCTTC; CDR3aa: CASSNSAKGTVGYTF
v_gene: TRBV7-2; d_gene: TRBD2; abundance: once; j_gene: TRBJ2-7; CDR3nt: TGTGCCAGCAGCGATCTCTTTAGCGGGAGGAGCTACGAGCAGTACTTC; CDR3aa: CASSDLFSGRSYEQYF
v_gene: TRBV7-2; d_gene: .; abundance: .; j_gene: TRBJ2-7; CDR3nt: TGTGCCAGCAGCCAATGGACAGGAGGGATTTACGAGCAGTACTTC; CDR3aa: CASSQWTGGIYEQYF
v_gene: TRBV6-1; d_gene: .; abundance: .; j_gene: TRBJ1-2; CDR3nt: TGTGCCAGCAGTGAAGGAAGGGTGACTGGCTACACCTTC; CDR3aa: CASSEGRVTGYTF
v_gene: TRBV7-9; d_gene: .; abundance: .; j_gene: TRBJ2-7; CDR3nt: TGTGCCAGCAGCCCTAATCTTAACTACGCCGAGCAGTACTTC; CDR3aa: CASSPNLNYAEQYF
v_gene: TRBV7-9; d_gene: .; abundance: .; j_gene: TRBJ1-1; CDR3nt: TGTGCCGGCAGCAAAGTGCCCCCTGAAGCTTTCTTT; CDR3aa: CAGSKVPPEAFF
v_gene: TRBV30; d_gene: .; abundance: .; j_gene: TRBJ2-7; CDR3nt: TGTGCCTGGAGTTTTTCCGGGGTCTACGAGCAGTACTTC; CDR3aa: CAWSFSGVYEQYF
v_gene: TRBV7-7; d_gene: .; abundance: .; j_gene: TRBJ1-1; CDR3nt: TGTGCTAGCAGTCCCATTGACGGTGAAGCTTTCTTT; CDR3aa: CASSPIDGEAFF
v_gene: TRBV27; d_gene: .; abundance: .; j_gene: TRBJ2-2; CDR3nt: TGTGCCAGCAGCCGGACAGAGAACACCGGGGAGCTGTTTTTT; CDR3aa: CASSRTENTGELFF
v_gene: TRBV15; d_gene: .; abundance: .; j_gene: TRBJ1-5; CDR3nt: TGTGCCACCAGCACAGGGGAACATCAGCCCCAGCATTTT; CDR3aa: CATSTGEHQPQHF
v_gene: TRBV7-6; d_gene: .; abundance: once; j_gene: TRBJ2-3; CDR3nt: TGTGCCAGCAGCCGATTCACAGATACGCAGTATTTT; CDR3aa: CASSRFTDTQYF
v_gene: TRBV4-1; d_gene: .; abundance: .; j_gene: TRBJ2-7; CDR3nt: TGCGCCAGCAGCATAACTGACAGCCACTCCGGGGACGAGCAGTACTTC; CDR3aa: CASSITDSHSGDEQYF
v_gene: TRBV11-2; d_gene: .; abundance: .; j_gene: TRBJ2-1; CDR3nt: TGTGCCAGCAGCTTAGGGCGGAATGAGCAGTTCTTC; CDR3aa: CASSLGRNEQFF
v_gene: TRBV23-1; d_gene: TRBD2; abundance: .; j_gene: TRBJ2-1; CDR3nt: TGCGCCAGCAGTCATCTTGGGACTAGCGGGAATGAGCAGTTCTTC; CDR3aa: CASSHLGTSGNEQFF
v_gene: TRBV28; d_gene: .; abundance: .; j_gene: TRBJ2-1; CDR3nt: TGTGCCAGCAGTCCGGGAGTTTCCCGTTACAATGAGCAGTTCTTC; CDR3aa: CASSPGVSRYNEQFF